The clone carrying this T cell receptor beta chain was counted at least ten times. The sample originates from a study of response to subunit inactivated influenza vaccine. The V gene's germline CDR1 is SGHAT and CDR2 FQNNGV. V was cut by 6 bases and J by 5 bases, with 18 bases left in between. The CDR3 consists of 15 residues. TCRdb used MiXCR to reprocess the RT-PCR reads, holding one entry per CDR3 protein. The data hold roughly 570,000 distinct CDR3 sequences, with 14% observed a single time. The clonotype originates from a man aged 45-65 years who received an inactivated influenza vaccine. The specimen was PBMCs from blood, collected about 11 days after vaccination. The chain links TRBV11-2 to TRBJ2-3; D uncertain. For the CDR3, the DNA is TGTGCCAGCAGTTTCCGGCAATTACGAGGAGATACGCAGTATTTT. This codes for CASSFRQLRGDTQYF.